The 17 T cell receptor beta chains presented below share a single source sample, sequenced in a study of radiation and T cells in renal cell carcinoma. Method: immunoSEQ multiplex PCR; TCRdb's copy keeps in-frame clones and lacks some. The table includes 60,000 or so clones, around 80% detected once. The time point was: blood 4 weeks post-SBRT, at nephrectomy. Treatment: 15 Gy SBRT to primary tumor, nephrectomy 4 weeks later. The material sequenced was blood, taken from a patient whose treatment included radiotherapy and nephrectomy. These receptors were taken from a man aged 55 to 70 with renal cell carcinoma.

This chain joins TRBV5-1 and TRBJ2-2; D is uncertain. Trimming took 2 bases from V and 1 from J, leaving 6 bases between them. This CDR3 has 14 residues. The germline V gene has CDR1 SGHRS and CDR2 YFSETQ. The CDR3 DNA reads TGCGCCAGCAGCTTCGAATGGAACACCGGGGAGCTGTTTTTT. Amino acid sequence: CASSFEWNTGELFF.

The chain employs TRBV7-3 and TRBJ2-1; possibly TRBD2 for D (5 bases). The CDR3 spans 15 residues. Trimming removed 1 base at V and 4 bases at J, with 11 bases between. From germline, CDR1 is SGHTA and CDR2 FQGTGA. The CDR3 reads CASSLSGSNYNEQFF. CDR3 sequence (DNA): TGTGCCAGCAGCTTAAGCGGGTCCAATTACAATGAGCAGTTCTTC.

The rearrangement links TRBV27 to TRBJ2-3; TRBD2 matches at 12 bases. CDR3 size: 14 residues. The germline V gene encodes CDR1 MNHEY and CDR2 SMNVEV (reference sequence). V lost 10 bases to trimming and J lost 6 bases; unmatched junction nucleotides: 8. CDR3 coding DNA: TGTGCCACCCGACTAGCGGGGGCTGTGGATACGCAGTATTTT. This gives the protein CATRLAGAVDTQYF.

The rearrangement joins TRBV5-1 to TRBJ2-1; 9 nucleotides line up with TRBD1. The CDR3 runs 16 residues. V lost 4 bases to trimming and J lost 5 bases; unmatched junction nucleotides: 10. Per germline, CDR1 SGHRS and CDR2 YFSETQ. CDR3 DNA: TGCGCCAGCAGCACCCTACAGGGGGCCCTTAACAATGAGCAGTTCTTC. It specifies CASSTLQGALNNEQFF.

The V gene is TRBV27, the J gene TRBJ2-5; 7 bases are shared with TRBD1. Germline assignment: CDR1 MNHEY and CDR2 SMNVEV (reference sequence). The ends lost 6 bases at V and 1 base at J; junction bases unmatched: 11. This CDR3 region has 16 residues. The CDR3 nucleotides are TGTGCCAGCAGCAGAAACATGAGGGGGCGCCAAGAGACCCAGTACTTC. Amino acid sequence: CASSRNMRGRQETQYF.

Many counts were recorded for this clone. V usage is TRBV2 and J usage is TRBJ2-2; the D is unclear. Germline-derived CDR1 and CDR2 are SNHLY and FYNNEI. V was shortened by 1 base and J by 0 bases, with 6 bases between the two germline ends. The CDR3 consists of 15 residues. The CDR3 region has the DNA TGTGCCAGCAGTGAAGAACATTCGAACACCGGGGAGCTGTTTTTT. Translating it yields CASSEEHSNTGELFF.

The V call is TRBV5-1, the J call TRBJ2-3; the match to TRBD2 covers 9 bases. The CDR3 length is 14 residues. With 5 bases clipped from V and 4 bases from J, the junction kept 5 bases outside the gene matches. Germline assignment: CDR1 SGHRS and CDR2 YFSETQ. The CDR3 protein is CASRPGLASDTQYF. The DNA of the CDR3 is TGCGCCAGCAGGCCGGGACTAGCTTCAGATACGCAGTATTTT.

This clone was detected only a few times. V usage is TRBV28 and J usage is TRBJ2-6; no definite D call. Germline CDR1 reads MDHEN; CDR2 reads SYDVKM. V was cut by 7 bases and J by 4 bases, with 8 bases left in between. This CDR3 spans 13 amino acids. The CDR3 nucleotides read TGTGCCAGCACGTGGACCGGGGCCAACGTCCTGACTTTC. It specifies CASTWTGANVLTF.

This clone showed up just a few times. The V and J genes are TRBV27 and TRBJ1-4; no reliable D call. CDR1 and CDR2 from the germline V gene are MNHEY and SMNVEV (reference sequence). The CDR3 is made up of 16 amino acids. Trimming left V 1 base short and J 5 bases short, with 14 bases between. CDR3 sequence: CASSLYNGPPNEKLFF. The CDR3 nucleotides are TGTGCCAGCAGTTTATATAACGGGCCACCCAATGAAAAACTGTTTTTT.

The V gene is TRBV4-3, the J gene TRBJ1-4; a weak D match, TRBD1 (6 bases). V shed 0 bases and J shed 7 bases, with 15 bases lying between them. The germline V gene encodes CDR1 LGHNA and CDR2 YSLEER. This CDR3 has 16 amino acids. Here the CDR3 reads CASSQDLVGGIEKLFF. The CDR3 nucleotides are TGCGCCAGCAGCCAAGACTTGGTAGGGGGGATTGAAAAACTGTTTTTT.

This clone appeared a single time. The chain uses TRBV7-4 and TRBJ2-6; D is uncertain. Trimming pared 5 bases from V and 3 bases from J, leaving 17 bases between. Germline values: CDR1 SGHVT, CDR2 SQSDAQ. There are 17 residues in the CDR3. The CDR3 sequence is CASSPYGPAGGANVLTF. CDR3 coding DNA: TGTGCCAGCAGCCCCTACGGCCCGGCCGGTGGGGCCAACGTCCTGACTTTC.

The V call is TRBV9, the J call TRBJ2-2; 7 nucleotides line up with TRBD2. Germline lookup yields CDR1 SGDLS and CDR2 YYNGEE. CDR3 length: 16 amino acids. V lost 4 bases to trimming and J lost 1 base; unmatched junction nucleotides: 7. Here the CDR3 reads CASSPGVAGNTGELFF. CDR3 nucleotide sequence: TGTGCCAGCAGCCCCGGGGTAGCGGGGAACACCGGGGAGCTGTTTTTT.

The rearrangement uses TRBV6-1 and TRBJ2-7, with 7 bases aligning to TRBD1. Germline CDR1 MNHNS, CDR2 SASEGT. V gave up 5 bases and J gave up 3 bases; unmatched junction bases: 10. The CDR3 loop spans 15 amino acids. The CDR3 DNA reads TGTGCCAGCAGTACGAACAGGGGAGAGAGCTACGAGCAGTACTTC. Translated, it gives CASSTNRGESYEQYF.

The chain recombines TRBV7-2 with TRBJ2-6; the match to TRBD2 covers 9 bases. The CDR3 has 17 amino acids. The V and J ends lost 2 bases and 4 bases, in that order; junction bases with no gene match: 6. Per the germline V gene, CDR1 is SGHTA and CDR2 is FQGNSA. CDR3 sequence: CASSLRASGTGANVLTF. The CDR3 nucleotides read TGTGCCAGCAGCTTAAGGGCTAGCGGGACAGGGGCCAACGTCCTGACTTTC.

This chain connects TRBV29-1 to TRBJ2-3; the D gene could be TRBD1 or TRBD2 (5 bases each). Germline CDR1 reads SQVTM; CDR2 reads ANQGSEA. The CDR3 consists of 14 residues. Trimming removed 7 bases at V and 0 bases at J, with 14 bases between. The CDR3 DNA follows: TGCAGCGCGGGACGGGACGCGAGCACAGATACGCAGTATTTT. Its protein is CSAGRDASTDTQYF.

The chain combines TRBV5-1 with TRBJ2-1, with D perhaps TRBD2 (6 bases). V lost 4 bases to trimming and J lost 2 bases, with 13 bases between them. Germline values: CDR1 SGHRS, CDR2 YFSETQ. This CDR3 has 15 amino acids. The CDR3 region has the DNA TGCGCCAGCAGCACCGGGACTTCCGCCTACAATGAGCAGTTCTTC. This encodes CASSTGTSAYNEQFF.

The rearrangement uses TRBV9 and TRBJ1-3; D is unclear. Per the germline V gene, CDR1 is SGDLS and CDR2 is YYNGEE. Between the trimmed V and J ends, which lost 2 bases and 3 bases, there was a span of 12 bases. The CDR3 is 15 amino acids. CDR3 region: CASSVDLVGGNTIYF. The DNA of the CDR3 is TGTGCCAGCAGCGTCGACCTGGTCGGTGGAAACACCATATATTTT. The variable domain in full, completed from reference TRBV9 and TRBJ1-3, reads DSGVTQTPKHLITATGQRVTLRCSPRSGDLSVYWYQQSLDQGLQFLIQYYNGEERAKGNILERFSAQQFPDLHSELNLSSLELGDSALYFCASSVDLVGGNTIYFGEGSWLTVV.